This T cell receptor (beta chain) derives from a study of T-cell memory formation after mild COVID-19. Study context: Clusters of TCRs were largely donor specific.

The 5'RACE method, run with constant-segment primers, produced TCR alpha and TCR beta cDNA libraries (carrying sample barcodes and UMIs). TCRdb itself ran the 5' RACE reads through MiXCR, one entry per CDR3 protein. The data hold 500,000 to 650,000 distinct CDR3 sequences, with about a fifth observed a single time. There are 15 residues in the CDR3. Per germline, CDR1 MNHEY and CDR2 SVGEGT. The junction had 15 bases not matched to a gene; V was cut back by 10 bases and J by 6 bases. Study-level points and caveats: While clones contracting from day 15 to 85 were balanced between CD4 and CD8, later expanders leaned CD4+.

Note on this clonotype: Its antigen remains unknown.

The sequencing input was PBMCs or a T cell subset sorted from them (not recorded which). The chain carries TRBV6-2 or TRBV6-3 and TRBJ1-5; 7 nucleotides align to TRBD1. The sequence was obtained from an adult woman who had mild COVID-19 (a few samples of this study predate the infection). Cell type and time point are not known. The CDR3 loop reads CATQPTGVRGQPQHF. In nucleotides, the CDR3 is TGTGCCACCCAACCCACAGGGGTTCGGGGTCAGCCCCAGCATTTT.